The 23 T cell receptor beta chains given below trace back to one sample, sequenced in a study of T cell repertoires and leukemia-associated antigens. These receptors' targets are unknown. TCRdb fed the 5' RACE reads into MiXCR, producing one record per CDR3 protein. In the table there are roughly 12,000 distinct CDR3 sequences, approximately 43% of which are singletons. Input material: CD3+ T cells sorted from blood and cultured. These receptors originate from a female donor in good health.

CDR3 sequence: CSASSPIPYSTDTQYF. The CDR3 coding sequence is TGCAGTGCCAGCAGCCCAATTCCGTATAGCACAGATACGCAGTATTTT. The rearrangement links TRBV20-1 to TRBJ2-3, with D hard to call. The germline V gene has CDR1 DFQATT and CDR2 SNEGSKA (reference sequence). The CDR3 spans 16 residues. V lost 6 bases to trimming and J lost 0 bases, with 19 bases between them.

This sequence joins TRBV5-1 and TRBJ2-2; D may be TRBD2 (6 bases). With 5 bases removed from V and 4 bases from J, the gap between germline ends came to 9 bases. The CDR3 runs 13 residues. CDR1 is SGHRS, CDR2 YFSETQ, per germline. In DNA, the CDR3 is TGCGCCAGCAGTAGCGGTCCCACCGGGGAGCTGTTTTTT. Its translation: CASSSGPTGELFF.

The genes are TRBV3-1 and TRBJ2-3, with D uncertain. The V end was cut by 3 bases, the J end by 1 base, with 8 bases between. The CDR3 loop spans 14 amino acids. Germline V gene sequence: CDR1 LGHDT, CDR2 YNNKEL (reference sequence). The CDR3 sequence is CASSQVRCTDTQYF. The CDR3 coding sequence is TGTGCCAGCAGCCAGGTCCGTTGCACAGATACGCAGTATTTT.

This clonotype has at least ten counts. V and J are TRBV5-6 and TRBJ2-1; 7 nucleotides match TRBD2. V shed 4 bases and J 4 bases; nucleotides not matched to a gene: 8. Germline CDR1 is SGHDT and CDR2 is YYEEEE. The CDR3 totals 15 residues. The CDR3 sequence: CASSRAGAGYNEQFF. CDR3 bases: TGTGCCAGCAGCCGGGCTGGAGCGGGATACAATGAGCAGTTCTTC.

This clonotype has just one count. This sequence joins TRBV6-4 and TRBJ1-4; the D gene is possibly TRBD1 (5 bases). This CDR3 comprises 14 residues. Germline loops: CDR1 MRHNA, CDR2 SNTAGT. V lost 7 bases to trimming and J lost 2 bases, with 11 bases between them. The CDR3 DNA sequence: TGTGCCAGCACCGATGGGGGGACTAATGAAAAACTGTTTTTT. It translates to CASTDGGTNEKLFF.

The chain uses TRBV6-1 and TRBJ2-7, with a possible D match to TRBD2 (5 bases). Germline CDR1 is MNHNS and CDR2 is SASEGT. V lost 1 base, J lost 0 bases, and 10 bases lay in between. The CDR3 is made up of 15 amino acids. Here the CDR3 DNA reads TGTGCCAGCAGTGAAGGTGAGGGTCTCTCCTACGAGCAGTACTTC. It is translated as CASSEGEGLSYEQYF.

The table lists this clonotype with a few counts. The chain couples TRBV29-1 to TRBJ2-7; D ambiguous. V was shortened by 4 bases and J by 7 bases, with 20 bases between the two germline ends. This CDR3 spans 14 amino acids. Germline V gives CDR1 SQVTM, CDR2 ANQGSEA. DNA for the CDR3: TGCAGCGTTGGGTTACCGGCAGAATTGGGAGAGCAGTACTTC. Encoded protein: CSVGLPAELGEQYF.

This clonotype was seen ten or more times. The V gene is TRBV20-1, the J gene TRBJ1-2, with 9 bases aligning to TRBD1. This CDR3 has 14 amino acids. The J segment lost 8 bases and the V segment lost 3 bases, leaving 10 bases of the junction unmatched. CDR1 DFQATT and CDR2 SNEGSKA come from the germline V gene (reference sequence). The DNA of the CDR3 is TGCAGTGCTAGTCCCGGGACAGGGCTGTTGGGCTACACCTTC. Translating gives CSASPGTGLLGYTF.

This chain links TRBV12-3 or TRBV12-4 with TRBJ2-7, with 7 positions matching TRBD2. The V and J ends lost 7 bases and 5 bases, in that order; junction bases with no gene match: 8. This CDR3 comprises 13 residues. For the CDR3, the DNA is TGTGCCAGCACCCTGGGAGGGCCCGACGAGCAGTACTTC. This codes for CASTLGGPDEQYF.

The chain has TRBV7-9 and TRBJ2-3; 14 bases agree with TRBD2. Per germline, CDR1 SEHNR and CDR2 FQNEAQ (reference sequence). This CDR3 has 18 amino acids. Trimming removed 3 bases from V and 4 bases from J; junction bases left unmatched: 9. CDR3 protein: CASSLGTSGSGTPDTQYF. CDR3 DNA sequence: TGTGCCAGCAGCTTGGGGACTAGCGGGAGTGGGACCCCAGATACGCAGTATTTT.

Notes on this clonotype: This CDR3 fails to terminate in the conserved phenylalanine or tryptophan, so it likely reflects a read error. It is unclear where the CDR3 begins or ends on the DNA, so no DNA is shown, and the CDR3 is as TCRdb lists it. The V and J genes are TRBV12-3 or TRBV12-4 and TRBJ2-1. The CDR3 is 9 residues long, counting both termini. CDR3 residues: CASSPHQVL.

This clonotype was counted ten times or more. The rearrangement links TRBV20-1 to TRBJ2-1; no definite D call. V gave up 3 bases and J gave up 8 bases, with 17 bases separating them. The CDR3 spans 14 residues. Germline CDR1 is DFQATT and CDR2 is SNEGSKA (reference sequence). The CDR3 nucleotides read TGCAGTGCTAGTTCACCAGCGAACCTGGATGAGCAGTTCTTC. Translated: CSASSPANLDEQFF.

The J gene is TRBJ1-5, the V gene TRBV10-3, with D maybe TRBD1 (5 bases). This CDR3 spans 15 amino acids. V was shortened by 5 bases and J by 5 bases, with 16 bases between the two germline ends. In germline, CDR1 is ENHRY, CDR2 SYGVKD. The CDR3 sequence: CAISRRNDRYQPQHF. The CDR3, as DNA: TGTGCCATCAGTCGCCGTAATGACAGATATCAGCCCCAGCATTTT.

By proportion, this clonotype is medium-sized (0.01 to 0.1%). The chain couples TRBV4-3 to TRBJ2-7, with D perhaps assigned TRBD1 or TRBD2 (5 bases each). The CDR3 loop spans 16 amino acids. The ends were cut back, 1 base at V and 0 bases at J, with 13 bases in the middle. CDR1 LGHNA and CDR2 YSLEER come from the germline V gene. As DNA, the CDR3 is TGCGCCAGCAGCCAAGCCGGGACGAGGAGCTCCTACGAGCAGTACTTC. Translated, it gives CASSQAGTRSSYEQYF.

This clonotype was seen ten or more times. This rearrangement joins TRBV4-1 to TRBJ2-1; tentative D call: TRBD2 (6 bases). CDR3 length equals 15 residues. Deletions cut 4 bases from V and 7 bases from J, with 17 bases between. Germline V gives CDR1 MGHRA, CDR2 YSYEKL. For the CDR3, the DNA is TGCGCCAGCAGCCGCGAGGGGACTCCTACAAATGAGCAGTTCTTC. Translated: CASSREGTPTNEQFF.

This clonotype came up many times. At one end the junction does not follow the germline gene, possibly because of a read error. The chain combines TRBV5-5 with TRBJ1-5; D not certain. This CDR3 is built from 14 residues. Germline-derived CDR1 and CDR2 are SGHKS and YYEKEE (reference sequence). CDR3 DNA sequence: TGTGCCAGCAGCTTGGTCAAAAGCACTCAGCCCCAGCATTTT. It is translated as CASSLVKSTQPQHF.

This clonotype was found many times. The chain recombines TRBV2 with TRBJ2-2; D not certain. This CDR3 contains 14 residues. V was cut by 4 bases and J by 6 bases, with 12 bases left in between. The V gene's germline CDR1 is SNHLY and CDR2 FYNNEI. The CDR3 is CASSVNIVSGELFF. CDR3 coding DNA: TGTGCCAGCAGTGTTAACATAGTATCCGGGGAGCTGTTTTTT.

With respect to this clonotype: No conserved phenylalanine or tryptophan is present at the end of the CDR3, so a read error is the likely explanation. The V call is TRBV4-3, the J call TRBJ2-7; D is possibly TRBD2 (5 bases). The V end lost 0 bases, the J end lost 3 bases, and 12 bases lay between the germline ends. Looked up from germline, CDR1 is LGHNA and CDR2 is YSLEER. The CDR3 loop spans 15 amino acids. Here the CDR3 reads CASSQEEGSRYEQYS. The CDR3 bases are TGCGCCAGCAGCCAAGAAGAGGGTAGTCGCTACGAGCAGTACTCC.

About this clonotype itself: A read error may account for a junction end that differs from germline. The chain recombines TRBV5-1 with TRBJ1-2; 7 bases map to TRBD1. This CDR3 is built from 14 residues. Germline V gene lookup returns CDR1 SGHRS and CDR2 YFSETQ. The CDR3 DNA follows: TGCGCCAGCAGCCGGACGACAGGGCCCTATAGCTACACCTTC. Protein product: CASSRTTGPYSYTF. Using reference TRBV5-1 and TRBJ1-2 for the parts outside the CDR3, the full variable domain is KAGVTQTPRYLIKTRGQQVTLSCSPISGHRSVSWYQQTPGQGLQFLFEYFSETQRNKGNFPGRFSGRQFSNSRSEMNVSTLELGDSALYLCASSRTTGPYSYTFGSGTRLTVV.

In this sample, this clonotype turned up many times. CDR3: CASSLGPGTGDTGELFF. DNA of the CDR3: TGCGCCAGCAGCTTGGGTCCCGGGACAGGGGACACCGGGGAGCTGTTTTTT. The rearrangement uses TRBV5-1 and TRBJ2-2, with 10 bases aligning to TRBD1. The CDR3 is 17 residues long. V lost 0 bases, J lost 3 bases, and 5 bases stayed unmatched. CDR1 is SGHRS and CDR2 is YFSETQ in the germline V gene. Combining the CDR3 with reference TRBV5-1 and TRBJ2-2 gives the whole variable domain KAGVTQTPRYLIKTRGQQVTLSCSPISGHRSVSWYQQTPGQGLQFLFEYFSETQRNKGNFPGRFSGRQFSNSRSEMNVSTLELGDSALYLCASSLGPGTGDTGELFFGEGSRLTVL.

The V gene is TRBV7-6, the J gene TRBJ2-2; 13 bases line up with TRBD2. Trimming at V came to 6 bases and at J to 8 bases, leaving 12 bases not matched to a gene. Germline V gives CDR1 SGHVS, CDR2 FNYEAQ. The CDR3 extends over 17 amino acids. The DNA of the CDR3 is TGTGCCAGCAGTAAAGGGACTAGCGGGGTCGCGTCGGGGGAGCTGTTTTTT. Encoded protein: CASSKGTSGVASGELFF.

This clonotype was detected only a few times. The V gene is TRBV5-1, the J gene TRBJ2-1; unclear D gene. Germline CDR1 and CDR2: SGHRS and YFSETQ. This CDR3 has 14 residues. The ends were cut back, 9 bases at V and 0 bases at J, with 13 bases in the middle. The CDR3 nucleotides read TGCGCCACCTCTCCACTGTGCTCCTACAATGAGCAGTTCTTC. Amino acid sequence: CATSPLCSYNEQFF. The variable domain in full, completed from reference TRBV5-1 and TRBJ2-1, reads KAGVTQTPRYLIKTRGQQVTLSCSPISGHRSVSWYQQTPGQGLQFLFEYFSETQRNKGNFPGRFSGRQFSNSRSEMNVSTLELGDSALYLCATSPLCSYNEQFFGPGTRLTVL.

This clonotype rates as medium-sized. This sequence joins TRBV7-8 and TRBJ2-5, with D uncertain. Trimming removed 1 base from V and 1 base from J, with 4 bases in between. The CDR3 is 13 amino acids. In germline, CDR1 is SGHVS, CDR2 FQNEAQ. This CDR3 is CASSLVSQETQYF. The CDR3, as DNA: TGTGCCAGCAGCTTAGTCAGCCAAGAGACCCAGTACTTC.